The clone carrying this TCR beta chain was seen more than once but under ten times. Antigen specificity is unknown. The source of the sample is a study of blood T cells in healthy people across ages. Using a J-beta primer mix together with a sample-barcoded 5' primer, a second PCR was run for about 7 to 12 cycles. TCRdb fed the 5' RACE reads into MiXCR, producing one record per CDR3 protein. Of about 730,000 distinct CDR3 sequences in the sample, around 40% were seen once. Findings and caveats of the study: Per million T cells, the diversity of TCR beta decreased roughly linearly as age advanced. Any changes in expanded clonotypes were possibly confounded, as donor CMV status remained unknown.

The germline CDR1 and CDR2 sequences are SEHNR and FQNEAQ (reference sequence). This CDR3 region has 13 residues. V was clipped by 7 bases and J by 5 bases; unmatched bases: 5. The chain uses TRBV7-9 and TRBJ2-3; the match to TRBD1 covers 8 bases. The sequenced sample was blood. The source of this sequence is a woman aged 60-70 years in good health. The CDR3 loop reads CASTLRGQDTQYF. CDR3 DNA sequence: TGTGCCAGCACCCTCAGGGGGCAAGATACGCAGTATTTT. The variable domain in full, completed from reference TRBV7-9 and TRBJ2-3, reads DTGVSQNPRHKITKRGQNVTFRCDPISEHNRLYWYRQTLGQGPEFLTYFQNEAQLEKSRLLSDRFSAERPKGSFSTLEIQRTEQGDSAMYLCASTLRGQDTQYFGPGTRLTVL.